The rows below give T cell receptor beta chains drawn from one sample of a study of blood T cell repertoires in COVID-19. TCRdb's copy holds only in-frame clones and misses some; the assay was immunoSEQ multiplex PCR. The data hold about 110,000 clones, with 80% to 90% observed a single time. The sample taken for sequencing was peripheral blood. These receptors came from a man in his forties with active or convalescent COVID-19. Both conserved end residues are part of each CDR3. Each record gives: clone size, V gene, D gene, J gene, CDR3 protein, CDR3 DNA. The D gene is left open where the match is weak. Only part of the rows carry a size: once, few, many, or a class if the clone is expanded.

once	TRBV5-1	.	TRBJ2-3	CASSLSLAVDTQYF	TGCGCCAGCAGCTTATCTCTGGCTGTAGATACGCAGTATTTT
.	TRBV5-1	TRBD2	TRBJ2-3	CASRKREQGTDTQYF	TGCGCCAGCCGGAAGCGGGAGCAGGGCACAGATACGCAGTATTTT
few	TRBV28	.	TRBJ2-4	CASKGSSGGNIQYF	TGTGCCAGCAAGGGTAGTTCAGGGGGGAACATTCAGTACTTC
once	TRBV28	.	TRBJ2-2	CATAISGNTGELFF	TGTGCCACCGCAATCAGCGGTAACACCGGGGAGCTGTTTTTT
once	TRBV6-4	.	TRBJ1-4	CASSDWYRDRNNEKLFF	TGTGCCAGCAGTGACTGGTACAGGGATAGGAATAATGAAAAACTGTTTTTT
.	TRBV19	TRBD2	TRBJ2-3	CASSTDRGGTQYF	TGTGCCAGTAGTACGGACCGCGGGGGTACGCAGTATTTT
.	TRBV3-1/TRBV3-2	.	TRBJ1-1	CASSQARANTEAFF	TGTGCCAGCAGTCAAGCCAGGGCGAACACTGAAGCTTTCTTT
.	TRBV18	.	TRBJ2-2	CASSPSVERRRGTGELFF	TGTGCCAGCTCACCCTCGGTGGAGCGGCGCCGGGGCACCGGGGAGCTGTTTTTT
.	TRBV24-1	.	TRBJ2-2	CATSAGTGELFF	TGTGCCACCAGTGCGGGCACCGGGGAGCTGTTTTTT
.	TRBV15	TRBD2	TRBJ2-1	CATSRPPGLAGFQRLYEQFF	TGTGCCACCAGCAGACCCCCGGGACTAGCGGGCTTTCAGAGGTTGTATGAGCAGTTCTTC
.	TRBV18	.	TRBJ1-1	CASSLDIAEAFF	TGTGCCAGCTCACTCGACATCGCTGAAGCTTTCTTT
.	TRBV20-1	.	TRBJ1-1	CSAIGTEAFF	TGCAGTGCTATCGGCACTGAAGCTTTCTTT
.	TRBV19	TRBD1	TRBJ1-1	CASSQTGGRTEAFF	TGTGCCAGTAGCCAGACAGGGGGCCGGACTGAAGCTTTCTTT
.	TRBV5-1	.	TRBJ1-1	CASSLADRMATEAFF	TGCGCCAGCAGCTTGGCCGACAGAATGGCCACTGAAGCTTTCTTT
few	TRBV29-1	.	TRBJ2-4	CSVGKEGNIQYF	TGCAGCGTTGGGAAGGAGGGAAACATTCAGTACTTC
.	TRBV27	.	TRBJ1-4	CASSGMTVPNEKLFF	TGTGCCAGCAGTGGGATGACAGTCCCCAATGAAAAACTGTTTTTT
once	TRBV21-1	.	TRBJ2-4	CASKPPGDKNIQYF	TGTGCCAGCAAACCACCGGGGGACAAAAACATTCAGTACTTC
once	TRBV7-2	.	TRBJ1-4	CASSLGQAHEKLFF	TGTGCCAGCAGCTTAGGCCAGGCCCACGAAAAACTGTTTTTT
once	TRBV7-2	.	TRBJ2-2	CASSPRQVEGTGELFF	TGTGCCAGCAGCCCTCGACAGGTCGAGGGCACCGGGGAGCTGTTTTTT
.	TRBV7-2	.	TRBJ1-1	CASSLTGNTEAFF	TGTGCCAGCAGCTTAACCGGGAACACTGAAGCTTTCTTT
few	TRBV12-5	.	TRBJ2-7	CASGLNSYEQYF	TGTGCTAGTGGTTTGAACAGTTACGAGCAGTACTTC
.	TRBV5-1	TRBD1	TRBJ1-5	CASSPGQGYQPQHF	TGCGCCAGCAGCCCAGGACAGGGATATCAGCCCCAGCATTTT
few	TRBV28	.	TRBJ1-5	CASSLLAGLSNQPQHF	TGTGCCAGCAGTTTATTGGCAGGACTGAGCAATCAGCCCCAGCATTTT
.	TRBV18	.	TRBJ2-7	CASSDPGSSYEQYF	TGTGCCAGCTCCGATCCCGGGAGCTCCTACGAGCAGTACTTC
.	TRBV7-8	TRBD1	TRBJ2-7	CASSLGTGSLYEQYF	TGTGCCAGCAGCTTAGGGACAGGGTCCCTCTACGAGCAGTACTTC
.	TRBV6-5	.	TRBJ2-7	CASADGAGLTYEQYF	TGTGCCAGCGCGGATGGGGCGGGATTAACTTACGAGCAGTACTTC